This T cell receptor (beta chain) was retrieved from a study of blood T cell repertoires in COVID-19. Study at large: Acute and convalescent COVID-19 specimens originated in the United States, Italy and Spain. In each case, the material was cDNA or gDNA derived from T cells, B-cell-depleted T cells, or PBMCs.

With 0 bases removed from V and 6 bases from J, the gap between germline ends came to 13 bases. CDR1 and CDR2 (germline): SGDLS, YYNGEE. The CDR3 sequence is 14 residues long. Original methodology: Amplifying reference gene primers gave estimates of nucleated cell counts. Only in-frame clones appear in the TCRdb table, and some are missing; sequencing was by immunoSEQ multiplex PCR. The DNA gave D and trimming, while V, J and clone size come from that table. The profile covers a few hundred thousand clones, with about 88% appearing a single time and about 3.5% taken by the ten largest. This clone was recorded only once.

The TCR sequence derives from a young man with active or convalescent COVID-19. The V call is TRBV9, the J call TRBJ2-7, with no clear D. The sequenced material came from peripheral blood. The CDR3 DNA reads TGTGCCAGCAGCGTAGAGATCGGCGGCGGCGAGCAGTACTTC. Its translation: CASSVEIGGGEQYF.